This T cell receptor beta chain was obtained from a study of blood T cell repertoires in COVID-19. Study in general: There were acute and convalescent COVID-19 samples, and they came from the United States, Italy and Spain.

Original methodology: Scientists estimated how many nucleated cells there were by amplifying reference gene primers. Clones were read by immunoSEQ multiplex PCR, and TCRdb kept only the in-frame ones, dropping some. The D gene and trimming were derived from the DNA, and the V and J assignments and clone size from that table. The sample yields fewer than 350,000 clones, more than 75% seen once. Germline V gives CDR1 MNHEY, CDR2 SMNVEV (reference sequence). Deletions cut 9 bases from V and 1 base from J, with 9 bases between. This CDR3 is 13 amino acids long. The rearrangement links TRBV27 to TRBJ2-2; maybe TRBD2 (6 bases). The TCR was taken from a woman aged 45-60 years who had recovered from COVID-19. The sample comprised peripheral blood. The CDR3 nucleotides are TGTGCCAGTGGGCGGGAGAACACCGGGGAGCTGTTTTTT. Residues: CASGRENTGELFF.